The 3 T cell receptor beta chains listed next were all sequenced from one sample in a study of T cells after yellow fever vaccination. TCRdb re-derived calls from the 5' RACE reads in MiXCR, one entry per CDR3 protein. The data show approximately 350,000 distinct CDR3 sequences, with 11% seen just once and roughly 18% held by the top ten. This sample comprised PBMCs, obtained on the day of the first yellow fever vaccination. The receptors here all came from a man between 18 and 35 years old who received the YFV17D yellow fever vaccine.

This chain links TRBV29-1 with TRBJ1-3, with D possibly matching TRBD1 (6 bases). The CDR3 is 13 residues long. The germline CDR1 and CDR2 sequences are SQVTM and ANQGSEA. V was shortened by 2 bases and J by 2 bases, with 7 bases between the two germline ends. CDR3 sequence reads: CSVEHRAGNTIYF. CDR3 coding DNA: TGCAGCGTTGAACACAGGGCTGGAAACACCATATATTTT.

This clonotype has at least ten counts. The chain is built from TRBV20-1 and TRBJ2-5; D not resolved. Deletions cut 1 base from V and 4 bases from J, with 7 bases between. The V gene's germline CDR1 is DFQATT and CDR2 SNEGSKA (reference sequence). The CDR3 has 12 amino acids. The chain's CDR3 is CSARVGGETQYF. CDR3 DNA: TGCAGTGCTAGAGTGGGCGGAGAGACCCAGTACTTC.

The sample holds a few counts of this clonotype. V and J are TRBV9 and TRBJ1-1; TRBD1 might be the D (5 bases). The V gene's germline CDR1 is SGDLS and CDR2 YYNGEE. The V end lost 3 bases, the J end lost 7 bases, and 16 bases lay between the germline ends. The CDR3 covers 14 residues. The CDR3 DNA reads as TGTGCCAGCAGCGAGACTTACGTTCAGGGTGAAGCTTTCTTT. It codes for CASSETYVQGEAFF.